This T cell receptor (beta chain) was profiled in a study of beta chain features in type 1 diabetes. Study overall: Healthy donors and patients had similar age, gender and cell yields. Study-wide results and limits: Type 1 diabetes patients had VDJ junctions that carried fewer insertions and more deletions. Across all four CD4+ subsets, people with type 1 diabetes showed modestly shorter TCRB CDR3s.

Sorting that relied on CD45RO/CCR7/CD25/CD127/CD95/CD27 yielded CD4+ naive, central memory, regulatory and stem cell-like memory cells. Sequencing targeted expressed TCRB transcripts, as all isolated RNA had been reverse transcribed. Measured with immunoSEQ multiplex PCR; TCRdb has only the in-frame clones, and not every one. The sample consists of a few hundred thousand clones, 16% of them appearing once. On this clone: Antigen unknown.

Trimming shortened V by 2 bases and J by 2 bases, and 11 bases separated the two germline ends. CDR3 size: 15 residues. Germline CDR1 and CDR2: MNHEY and SMNVEV (reference sequence). The origin of this receptor is a man aged 30 to 45 with type 1 diabetes. The rearrangement links TRBV27 to TRBJ2-3; tentatively, D is TRBD1 (6 bases). The material sequenced was naive CD4+ T cells from blood. The DNA for the CDR3 is TGTGCCAGCAGTTTACTGCAGGGGACCACAGATACGCAGTATTTT. It specifies CASSLLQGTTDTQYF.